This entry lists 5 T cell receptor beta chains sequenced from one sample in a study of blood T cell repertoires in COVID-19. This table comes from immunoSEQ multiplex PCR, and its TCRdb copy is limited to in-frame clones, with some not included. In the table there are around 250,000 clones, over 80% of which are singletons. The source material was peripheral blood. These receptors came from a young man who had recovered from COVID-19.

J is TRBJ1-1 and V is TRBV7-3; D gene ambiguous. V lost 4 bases and J lost 1, with 7 bases in between. Germline CDR1 reads SGHTA; CDR2 reads FQGTGA. The CDR3 sequence is 13 residues long. Here the CDR3 reads CASSSSGNTEAFF. The CDR3 DNA follows: TGTGCCAGCAGCTCCTCAGGGAACACTGAAGCTTTCTTT.

The chain couples TRBV27 to TRBJ1-6; a possible D gene is TRBD1 (6 bases). The CDR3 length is 17 residues. V was clipped by 5 bases and J by 5 bases, with 19 bases between them. The germline V gene has CDR1 MNHEY and CDR2 SMNVEV (reference sequence). CDR3 nucleotide sequence: TGTGCCAGCAGTCCTCGCCCCAACAGGGCCAATAATTCACCCCTCCACTTT. Encoded protein: CASSPRPNRANNSPLHF.

This rearrangement joins TRBV14 to TRBJ2-5, with a possible D match to TRBD2 (5 bases). Trimming pared 1 base from V and 4 bases from J, leaving 10 bases between. This CDR3 comprises 14 residues. Germline V gene data show CDR1 as SGHDN and CDR2 as FVKESK. In DNA, the CDR3 is TGTGCCAGCAGCCAAGCCAGCGCGGGAGAGACCCAGTACTTC. Translated, it gives CASSQASAGETQYF.

This chain connects TRBV3-1 (or the pseudogene TRBV3-2) to TRBJ2-6; weak D call: TRBD1 (5 bases). The V and J ends lost 5 bases and 0 bases respectively, with 17 bases between them. The CDR3 contains 18 residues. Germline V lookup: CDR1 LGHDT, CDR2 YNNKEL (reference sequence). The CDR3 DNA follows: TGTGCCAGCAGCTACCGTAGGGGCCCTCCCTCTGGGGCCAACGTCCTGACTTTC. Translation gives CASSYRRGPPSGANVLTF.

This chain links TRBV2 with TRBJ2-3; no definite D call. Trimming pared 3 bases from V and 0 bases from J, leaving 10 bases between. From germline, CDR1 is SNHLY and CDR2 FYNNEI. The CDR3 sequence is 15 residues long. CDR3 region: CASSEAPSSTDTQYF. The CDR3 coding sequence is TGTGCCAGCAGTGAGGCACCATCTAGCACAGATACGCAGTATTTT.